This entry lists 27 T cell receptor beta chains sequenced from one sample in a study of cytomegalovirus exposure and HLA in healthy donors. Amplification used 60 Vbeta primers and 13 Jbeta primers. TCRdb keeps only in-frame clones here, not all; method: immunoSEQ multiplex PCR. The sample has over 250,000 clones, roughly 70% seen once; the top ten hold approximately 2.3%. The sample was PBMCs. Receptors originate from a female donor in good health and CMV-seronegative.

Concerning this clone: The same CDR3 can be traced to other DNA sequences in this sample. The chain uses TRBV7-3 and TRBJ1-1; D possibly corresponds to TRBD1 (5 bases). Germline V CDR1 and CDR2: SGHTA, FQGTGA. The CDR3 runs to 13 residues. Trimming took off 6 bases at V and 2 bases at J, with 10 bases between the two ends. This CDR3 is CASSSQGNTEAFF. As DNA, the CDR3 is TGTGCCAGCAGTTCCCAGGGAAACACTGAAGCTTTCTTT.

The J gene is TRBJ2-7, the V gene TRBV23-1, with 7 bases matching TRBD1. TRBV23-1 is classed as an ORF, of uncertain function. The V segment lost 4 bases and the J segment 0 bases; nucleotides outside the gene matches: 12. CDR3 length equals 17 residues. CDR3 residues: CASSPPGQCSRSYEQYF. CDR3 DNA: TGCGCCAGCAGTCCGCCGGGACAGTGCTCACGCTCCTACGAGCAGTACTTC.

The chain joins TRBV19 to TRBJ2-5; 11 nucleotides agree with TRBD1. Germline V gene data show CDR1 as LNHDA and CDR2 as SQIVND (reference sequence). This CDR3 has 13 residues. V shed 6 bases, J shed 5 bases, and the junction held 2 bases outside the gene matches. CDR3 amino acids: CASRDRGRETQYF. The CDR3 region has the DNA TGTGCCAGTAGGGACAGGGGGCGGGAGACCCAGTACTTC.

The rearrangement links TRBV7-7 to TRBJ2-1; perhaps TRBD1 as D (7 bases). This CDR3 is built from 16 residues. Trimming pared 5 bases from V and 7 bases from J, leaving 21 bases between. Germline CDR1 reads SSHAT; CDR2 reads FNYEAQ (reference sequence). CDR3 sequence reads: CASSPRDSLGANEQFF. As DNA, the CDR3 is TGTGCCAGCAGCCCGCGGGACAGCCTAGGGGCAAATGAGCAGTTCTTC.

This chain connects TRBV5-6 to TRBJ2-1; the match to TRBD2 covers 7 bases. Germline values: CDR1 SGHDT, CDR2 YYEEEE. V trimming: 0 bases; J trimming: 2 bases; junction bases outside the gene matches: 2. The CDR3 has 15 residues. CDR3 bases: TGTGCCAGCAGCTTGGACAGCGGGGCCTACAATGAGCAGTTCTTC. It codes for CASSLDSGAYNEQFF.

This rearrangement joins TRBV5-8 to TRBJ1-3, with 10 bases matching TRBD1. This CDR3 comprises 15 residues. The V gene end was trimmed by 5 bases and the J gene end by 2 bases; junction bases not matched to a gene: 4. Germline values: CDR1 SGHTS, CDR2 YDEGEE. CDR3: CASRIGTGAGNTIYF. The DNA of the CDR3 is TGTGCCAGCAGAATCGGGACAGGGGCTGGAAACACCATATATTTT.

This rearrangement joins TRBV13 to TRBJ1-4; 8 nucleotides agree with TRBD1. CDR3 length: 18 amino acids. J lost 0 bases, V lost 5 bases, and 11 bases had no gene match. The germline gives CDR1 PRHDT, CDR2 FYEKMQ (reference sequence). The chain's CDR3 is CASSPPTGGLATNEKLFF. CDR3 nucleotides: TGTGCCAGCAGCCCCCCCACAGGGGGTCTAGCAACTAATGAAAAACTGTTTTTT.

This clone was counted a single time. This chain uses TRBV7-9 with TRBJ2-7; 15 positions match TRBD2. Trimming took 4 bases from V and 2 from J; bases not matched to a gene: 12. The germline gives CDR1 SEHNR, CDR2 FQNEAQ (reference sequence). CDR3 length: 19 residues. The CDR3 region has the DNA TGTGCCAGCAGCTCAAATAAGGGACTAGCGGGAGGATCCCCCTACGAGCAGTACTTC. Its protein product is CASSSNKGLAGGSPYEQYF.

The rearrangement joins TRBV25-1 to TRBJ2-1; 9 positions match TRBD2. The CDR3 extends over 12 amino acids. The V segment lost 7 bases and the J segment 14 bases; nucleotides outside the gene matches: 9. Germline lookup yields CDR1 MGHDK and CDR2 SYGVNS. CDR3 nucleotide sequence: TGTGCCAGCATCGGGACTAGCTGGCCCAAGTTCTTC. Protein sequence: CASIGTSWPKFF.

V gene TRBV27 combines with J gene TRBJ2-2; maybe TRBD2 (5 bases). CDR1 and CDR2 from the germline V gene are MNHEY and SMNVEV (reference sequence). The germline V and J ends were trimmed by 5 bases and 4 bases, with 14 bases remaining between them. The CDR3 is made up of 15 amino acids. The CDR3 reads CASSPSGVVTGELFF. CDR3 nucleotide sequence: TGTGCCAGCAGTCCCTCCGGGGTAGTCACCGGGGAGCTGTTTTTT.

The rearrangement joins TRBV7-9 to TRBJ2-7; D is unclear. The V gene lost 5 bases and the J gene lost 9 bases, with 14 bases spanning the gap. CDR1 is SEHNR and CDR2 is FQNEAQ in the germline V gene (reference sequence). This CDR3 is 12 amino acids long. CDR3 DNA sequence: TGTGCCAGCAGCAATTACTCCGCCTCGCAGTACTTC. Its protein is CASSNYSASQYF.

The rearrangement links TRBV6-5 to TRBJ1-5; D is perhaps TRBD1 (6 bases). Between the trimmed V and J ends, which lost 8 bases and 3 bases, there was a span of 14 bases. CDR3 length: 14 amino acids. Germline CDR1 reads MNHEY; CDR2 reads SVGAGI. The CDR3 nucleotides are TGTGCCAGCGGAGGTGGGGGCTACAATCAGCCCCAGCATTTT. Translating gives CASGGGGYNQPQHF.

This clone occurred once. This rearrangement joins TRBV11-3 to TRBJ2-5; D may be TRBD2 (6 bases). Germline loops: CDR1 SGHNT, CDR2 YENEEA. The CDR3 extends over 14 amino acids. V shed 5 bases and J shed 5 bases, with 15 bases lying between them. The CDR3 DNA sequence: TGTGCCAGCAGCCCCGGGACTTCGGGGGAGACCCAGTACTTC. Encoded protein: CASSPGTSGETQYF.

The rearrangement joins TRBV7-9 to TRBJ2-5; D is possibly TRBD1 (5 bases). The CDR3 is made up of 14 amino acids. Germline lookup yields CDR1 SEHNR and CDR2 FQNEAQ (reference sequence). The V end was cut by 4 bases, the J end by 3 bases, with 12 bases between. The CDR3 DNA reads TGTGCCAGCAGCTCCAGGGTAGGCGAAGAGACCCAGTACTTC. Its translation is CASSSRVGEETQYF.

The V call is TRBV27, the J call TRBJ2-7, with 8 bases identical to TRBD1. Germline values: CDR1 MNHEY, CDR2 SMNVEV (reference sequence). The V segment lost 6 bases and the J segment 6 bases; nucleotides outside the gene matches: 25. CDR3 length: 19 residues. CDR3 bases: TGTGCCAGCAGACCTCCCAAACCCGGGACAGGTTTATTACATTTCGAGCAGTACTTC. Translating it yields CASRPPKPGTGLLHFEQYF.

This clone has a single count. The V and J genes are TRBV11-3 and TRBJ2-3; 8 bases line up with TRBD2. The CDR3 consists of 16 residues. The ends lost 1 base at V and 3 bases at J; junction bases unmatched: 6. CDR1 is SGHNT and CDR2 is YENEEA in the germline V gene. The CDR3 bases are TGTGCCAGCAGCTTAGGCAGCGGGAGTCAGACAGATACGCAGTATTTT. It specifies CASSLGSGSQTDTQYF.

The chain carries TRBV27 and TRBJ2-1, with 13 positions matching TRBD2. J lost 1 base, V lost 3 bases, and 3 bases had no gene match. Germline CDR1 and CDR2: MNHEY and SMNVEV (reference sequence). This CDR3 is 17 amino acids long. This CDR3 reads CASSLRLAGGSYNEQFF. DNA of the CDR3: TGTGCCAGCAGTTTGCGACTAGCGGGGGGATCCTACAATGAGCAGTTCTTC.

V gene TRBV9 combines with J gene TRBJ2-7, with D possibly being TRBD2 (7 bases). The CDR3 has 14 amino acids. Germline V lookup: CDR1 SGDLS, CDR2 YYNGEE. V was pared by 4 bases and J by 3 bases, with 14 bases between. The CDR3 reads CASSPHREGYEQYF. The CDR3 DNA reads TGTGCCAGCAGCCCCCACAGGGAGGGCTACGAGCAGTACTTC.

The genes are TRBV7-2 and TRBJ2-4, with TRBD2 identical over 10 bases. Germline V gene lookup returns CDR1 SGHTA and CDR2 FQGNSA. V shed 1 base, J shed 8 bases, and the junction held 8 bases outside the gene matches. This CDR3 is built from 16 residues. CDR3 amino acids: CASSLELAGDSYIQYF. As DNA, the CDR3 is TGTGCCAGCAGCTTAGAGCTAGCGGGAGATTCGTACATTCAGTACTTC.

This clone was detected only a few times. This chain joins TRBV19 and TRBJ2-2, with 15 bases fitting TRBD2. The length of the CDR3 is 17 residues. Unmatched junction bases numbered 7, after V lost 8 bases and J lost 3 bases. From germline, CDR1 is LNHDA and CDR2 SQIVND (reference sequence). The CDR3 nucleotides are TGTGCCAGTTCAGGACTAGCGGGAGGGCAGTACACCGGGGAGCTGTTTTTT. Encoded protein: CASSGLAGGQYTGELFF.

This clone occurred once. CDR3 sequence (DNA): TGTGCCAGCTCACCGAGTGTGAACTATGGCTACACCTTC. Its protein is CASSPSVNYGYTF. The chain uses TRBV18 and TRBJ1-2; D gene uncertain. There are 13 residues in the CDR3. Looked up from germline, CDR1 is KGHSH and CDR2 is LQKENI. Trimming cost V 3 bases and J 2 bases, with 7 bases left between them.

The rearrangement links TRBV10-1 to TRBJ2-7; D possibly corresponds to TRBD2 (6 bases). The CDR3 length is 13 residues. Germline CDR1 reads WNHNN; CDR2 reads SYGVQD (reference sequence). V was trimmed by 8 bases and J by 5 bases, leaving 16 bases between them. The CDR3, as DNA: TGCGCCAGCCGGGGCGGGAACGGGAACGAGCAGTACTTC. Translation gives CASRGGNGNEQYF.

A single count supports this clone. This chain links TRBV5-6 with TRBJ1-1, with 8 bases that match TRBD1. The germline gives CDR1 SGHDT, CDR2 YYEEEE. CDR3 length: 16 residues. The V gene end was trimmed by 5 bases and the J gene end by 2 bases; junction bases not matched to a gene: 11. The CDR3 DNA follows: TGTGCCAGCAGGAGGGGTACTGGACAGGGTAACACTGAAGCTTTCTTT. Amino acids: CASRRGTGQGNTEAFF.

The J gene is TRBJ2-1, the V gene TRBV2; D is perhaps TRBD2 (6 bases). Germline V lookup: CDR1 SNHLY, CDR2 FYNNEI. V was clipped by 8 bases and J by 2 bases, with 16 bases between them. The CDR3 has 15 amino acids. CDR3 sequence (DNA): TGTGCCAGCTTCGGGACTTTCTTCCCCTACAATGAGCAGTTCTTC. Translated: CASFGTFFPYNEQFF.

The chain couples TRBV7-8 to TRBJ1-1; D might be TRBD1 (6 bases). The CDR3 sequence is 12 residues long. Germline V gene sequence: CDR1 SGHVS, CDR2 FQNEAQ. The V end was cut by 5 bases, the J end by 11 bases, with 15 bases between. CDR3 coding DNA: TGTGCCAGCAGCGCCGGGACGGGGGGCGCTTTCTTT. Translating it yields CASSAGTGGAFF. Full variable domain (outside the CDR3, taken from reference TRBV7-8 and TRBJ1-1): GAGVSQSPRYKVAKRGQDVALRCDPISGHVSLFWYQQALGQGPEFLTYFQNEAQLDKSGLPSDRFFAERPEGSVSTLKIQRTQQEDSAVYLCASSAGTGGAFFGQGTRLTVV.

This chain's CDR3 is CASSLLGSSAYEQYF. CDR3 bases: TGTGCCAGCAGTTTACTCGGGAGCTCGGCCTACGAGCAGTACTTC. The chain carries TRBV27 and TRBJ2-7; D perhaps matches TRBD2 (6 bases). The ends were cut back, 2 bases at V and 2 bases at J, with 13 bases in the middle. There are 15 residues in the CDR3. Germline assignment: CDR1 MNHEY and CDR2 SMNVEV (reference sequence).

The chain joins TRBV10-2 to TRBJ2-7; 10 nucleotides agree with TRBD2. The CDR3 has 14 residues. The V gene end was trimmed by 5 bases and the J gene end by 1 base; junction bases not matched to a gene: 2. Germline CDR1 is WSHSY and CDR2 is SAAADI. DNA for the CDR3: TGCGCCAGCAGTAGGACTAGCGGTTCCTACGAGCAGTACTTC. It yields the protein CASSRTSGSYEQYF.